This T cell receptor (beta chain) was sequenced during a study of blood T cell repertoires in COVID-19. Profiling relied on immunoSEQ multiplex PCR, and the TCRdb table lists in-frame clones only, not all of them. This table holds roughly 380,000 clones, about nine tenths found once. This CDR3 spans 15 amino acids. The V gene lost 1 base and the J gene lost 0 bases, with 7 bases spanning the gap. Germline lookup yields CDR1 SGHNT and CDR2 YYREEE (reference sequence). This chain uses TRBV5-4 with TRBJ2-2; no clear D gene. The origin of this receptor is a woman aged 40-49 years with COVID-19, enrolled during active disease. The material sequenced was peripheral blood. The CDR3 spells CASSLPVANTGELFF. CDR3 DNA sequence: TGTGCCAGCAGCTTGCCCGTTGCGAACACCGGGGAGCTGTTTTTT.